These 8 T cell receptor beta chains came from one sample sequenced in a study of T cell repertoires and leukemia-associated antigens. From the 5' RACE reads, TCRdb called clonotypes with MiXCR, one entry per CDR3 protein. Here the sample spans about 15,000 distinct CDR3 sequences, 30% to 40% being singletons. Antigens of these TCRs are unknown. The sequenced sample was CD3+ T cells sorted from blood and cultured. The source is a female donor in good health.

Remarks on this clonotype: The junction departs from germline at one end; a sequencing error may be responsible. This chain links TRBV30 with TRBJ1-1; D not certain. This CDR3 has 13 amino acids. Germline V gene data show CDR1 as GTSNPN and CDR2 as SVGIG (reference sequence). The DNA for the CDR3 is TGTGCCCGGAGTCGTTCCCCGAACACTGAAGCTCTCTTT. Translating it yields CARSRSPNTEALF.

This clonotype was observed a few times. The genes are TRBV12-3 or TRBV12-4 and TRBJ2-2; 9 bases fit TRBD1. The CDR3 is made up of 14 amino acids. Trimming at V came to 7 bases and at J to 7 bases, leaving 7 bases not matched to a gene. The CDR3 nucleotides read TGTGCCAGCACCGGGACAGGGCTGGACGGGGAGCTGTTTTTT. This encodes CASTGTGLDGELFF.

In regard to this clonotype: The germline gene is not matched at one end of the junction; a read error may be the cause. This chain uses TRBV20-1 with TRBJ2-6, with 8 bases matching TRBD2. Per germline, CDR1 DFQATT and CDR2 SNEGSKA (reference sequence). CDR3 length equals 18 residues. This CDR3 is CSARVAGGSLLGAYVLTF. As DNA, the CDR3 is TGCAGTGCTAGAGTCGCGGGAGGTTCACTTTTGGGGGCCTACGTCCTGACTTTC.

This clonotype was detected many times. V usage is TRBV16 and J usage is TRBJ2-1; D ambiguous. Germline V gives CDR1 KGHSY, CDR2 FQNENV. Trimming took 0 bases from V and 8 from J, leaving 8 bases between them. The CDR3 extends over 13 amino acids. DNA for the CDR3: TGTGCCAGCAGCCAATCTTTTTCCGATGAGCAGTTCTTC. Encoded protein: CASSQSFSDEQFF.

This clonotype showed up just a few times. A read error is possible here, since a much larger clone lies one base away. The V and J genes are TRBV11-1 and TRBJ2-7; 7 bases match TRBD1. In germline, CDR1 is SGHAT, CDR2 FQDESV (reference sequence). The CDR3 is made up of 14 amino acids. DNA of the CDR3: TGTGCCAGCAGCTTATTGGGACAGTCCTACGAGCAGTGCTTC. This codes for CASSLLGQSYEQCF.

This clonotype appeared many times. The chain combines TRBV6-1 with TRBJ2-7, with unresolved D. Per germline, CDR1 MNHNS and CDR2 SASEGT. This CDR3 contains 12 residues. V was trimmed by 2 bases and J by 6 bases, leaving 8 bases between them. As DNA, the CDR3 is TGTGCCAGCAGTGAAAATTCCGTCGAGCAGTACTTC. Its translation is CASSENSVEQYF.

On this clonotype itself: An end of the junction does not agree with germline; a read error may underlie this. The chain employs TRBV9 and TRBJ1-1; TRBD1 might be the D (6 bases). Germline values: CDR1 SGDLS, CDR2 YYNGEE. The CDR3 has 13 residues. The CDR3 loop reads CASSFGGRSEAFF. The CDR3 DNA is TGCGCCAGCAGCTTCGGGGGGCGGTCTGAAGCTTTCTTT.

This rearrangement joins TRBV6-1 to TRBJ1-1; D not certain. The germline V and J ends were trimmed by 5 bases and 11 bases, with 18 bases remaining between them. The CDR3 runs to 13 residues. Germline lookup yields CDR1 MNHNS and CDR2 SASEGT. The CDR3 is CASSYKRGVAAFF. The CDR3 DNA sequence: TGTGCCAGCAGTTACAAACGGGGAGTCGCGGCTTTCTTT.